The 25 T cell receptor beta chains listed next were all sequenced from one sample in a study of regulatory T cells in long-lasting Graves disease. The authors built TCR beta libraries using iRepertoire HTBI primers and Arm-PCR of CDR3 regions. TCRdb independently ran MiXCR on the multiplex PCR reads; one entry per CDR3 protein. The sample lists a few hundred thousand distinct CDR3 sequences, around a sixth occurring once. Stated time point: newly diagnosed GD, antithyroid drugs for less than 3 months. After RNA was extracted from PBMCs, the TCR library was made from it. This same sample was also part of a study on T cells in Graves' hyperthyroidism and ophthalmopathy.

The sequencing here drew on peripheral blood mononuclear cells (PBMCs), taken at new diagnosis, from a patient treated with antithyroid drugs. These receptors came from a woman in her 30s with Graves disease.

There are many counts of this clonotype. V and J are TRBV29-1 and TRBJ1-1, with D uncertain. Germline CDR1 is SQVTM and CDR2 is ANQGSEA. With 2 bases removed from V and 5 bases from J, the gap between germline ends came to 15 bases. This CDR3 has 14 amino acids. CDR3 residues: CSVETVSRWTEAFF. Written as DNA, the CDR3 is TGCAGCGTTGAAACGGTAAGCCGATGGACTGAAGCTTTCTTT.

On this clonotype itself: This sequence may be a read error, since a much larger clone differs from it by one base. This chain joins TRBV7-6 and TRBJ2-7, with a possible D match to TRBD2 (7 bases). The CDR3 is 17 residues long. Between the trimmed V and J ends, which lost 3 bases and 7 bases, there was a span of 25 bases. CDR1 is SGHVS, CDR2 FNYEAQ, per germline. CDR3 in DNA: TGTGCCAGCAGCTTTCCCCTGCGGGGGCGCTTAGACAATGAGCAGTACTTC. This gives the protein CASSFPLRGRLDNEQYF.

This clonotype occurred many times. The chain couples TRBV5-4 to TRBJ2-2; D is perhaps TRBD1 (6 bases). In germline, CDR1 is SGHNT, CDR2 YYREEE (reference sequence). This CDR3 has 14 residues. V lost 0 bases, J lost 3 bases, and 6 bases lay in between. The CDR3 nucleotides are TGTGCCAGCAGCTTGGGACAGGACACCGGGGAGCTGTTTTTT. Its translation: CASSLGQDTGELFF.

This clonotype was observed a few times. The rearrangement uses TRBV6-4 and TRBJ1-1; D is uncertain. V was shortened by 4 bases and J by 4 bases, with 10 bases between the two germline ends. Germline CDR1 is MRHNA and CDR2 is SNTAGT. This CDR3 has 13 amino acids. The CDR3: CASSAVAGTEAFF. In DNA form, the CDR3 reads TGTGCCAGCAGTGCTGTCGCCGGCACTGAAGCTTTCTTT.

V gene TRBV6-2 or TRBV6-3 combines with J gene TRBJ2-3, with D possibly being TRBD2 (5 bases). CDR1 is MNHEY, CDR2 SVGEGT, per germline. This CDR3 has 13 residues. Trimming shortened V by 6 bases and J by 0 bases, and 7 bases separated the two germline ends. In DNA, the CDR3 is TGTGCCAGCAGGGCGGGTAGCACAGATACGCAGTATTTT. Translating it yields CASRAGSTDTQYF.

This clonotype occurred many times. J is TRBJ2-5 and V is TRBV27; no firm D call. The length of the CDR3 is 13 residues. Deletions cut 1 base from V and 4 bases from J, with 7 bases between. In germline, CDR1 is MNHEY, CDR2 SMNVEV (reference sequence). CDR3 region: CASSLFVGETQYF. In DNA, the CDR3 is TGTGCCAGCAGTTTATTTGTGGGAGAGACCCAGTACTTC.

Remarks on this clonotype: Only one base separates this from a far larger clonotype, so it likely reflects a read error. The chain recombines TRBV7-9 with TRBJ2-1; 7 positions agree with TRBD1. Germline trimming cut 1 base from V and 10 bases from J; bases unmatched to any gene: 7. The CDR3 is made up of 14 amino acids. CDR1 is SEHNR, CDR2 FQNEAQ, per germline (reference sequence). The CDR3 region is CASSLDRGSYEQFF. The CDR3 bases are TGTGCCAGCAGCTTAGACAGGGGCTCCTACGAGCAGTTCTTC.

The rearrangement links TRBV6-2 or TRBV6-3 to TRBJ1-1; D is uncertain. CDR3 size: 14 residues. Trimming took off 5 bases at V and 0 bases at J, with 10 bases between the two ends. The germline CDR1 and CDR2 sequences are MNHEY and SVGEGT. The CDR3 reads CASSVRRVNTEAFF. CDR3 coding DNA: TGTGCCAGCAGTGTTCGTAGAGTGAACACTGAAGCTTTCTTT.

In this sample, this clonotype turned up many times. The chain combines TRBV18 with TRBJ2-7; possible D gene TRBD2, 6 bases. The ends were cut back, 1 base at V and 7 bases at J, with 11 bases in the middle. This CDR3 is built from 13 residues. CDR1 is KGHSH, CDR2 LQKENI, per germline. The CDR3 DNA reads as TGTGCCAGCTCACCACGGGCAGGGACTGAGCAGTACTTC. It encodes CASSPRAGTEQYF.

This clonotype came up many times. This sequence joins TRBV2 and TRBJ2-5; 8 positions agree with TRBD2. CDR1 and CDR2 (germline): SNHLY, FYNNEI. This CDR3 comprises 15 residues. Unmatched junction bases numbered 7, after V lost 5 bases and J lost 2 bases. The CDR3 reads CASSPYSGKQETQYF. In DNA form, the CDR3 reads TGTGCCAGCAGTCCTTATAGCGGGAAACAAGAGACCCAGTACTTC. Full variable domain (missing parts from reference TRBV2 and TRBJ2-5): EPEVTQTPSHQVTQMGQEVILRCVPISNHLYFYWYRQILGQKVEFLVSFYNNEISEKSEIFDDQFSVERPDGSNFTLKIRSTKLEDSAMYFCASSPYSGKQETQYFGPGTRLLVL.

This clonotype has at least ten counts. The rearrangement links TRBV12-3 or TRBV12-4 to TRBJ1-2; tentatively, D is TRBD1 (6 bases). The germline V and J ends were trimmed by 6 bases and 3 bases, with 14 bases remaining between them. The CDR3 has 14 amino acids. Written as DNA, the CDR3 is TGTGCCAGCAGCCATGGGGGGGGCGACTATGGCTACACCTTC. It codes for CASSHGGGDYGYTF.

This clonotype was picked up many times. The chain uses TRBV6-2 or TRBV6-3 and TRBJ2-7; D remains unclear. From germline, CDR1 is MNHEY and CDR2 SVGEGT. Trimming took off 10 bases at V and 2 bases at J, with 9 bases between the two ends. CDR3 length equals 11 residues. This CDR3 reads CATDTTYEQYF. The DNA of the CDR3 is TGTGCCACCGACACTACCTACGAGCAGTACTTC.

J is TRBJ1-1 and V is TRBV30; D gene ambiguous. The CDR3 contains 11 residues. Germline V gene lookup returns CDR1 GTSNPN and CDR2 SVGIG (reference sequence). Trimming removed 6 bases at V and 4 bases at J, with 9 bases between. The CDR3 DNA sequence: TGTGCCTGTGTTCGGGTCACTGAAGCTTTCTTT. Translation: CACVRVTEAFF.

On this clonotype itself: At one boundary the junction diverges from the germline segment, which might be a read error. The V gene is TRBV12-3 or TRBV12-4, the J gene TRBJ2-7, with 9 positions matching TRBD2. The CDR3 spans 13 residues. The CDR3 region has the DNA TGCGCCACCTCTAGCGGGAATGATTACGAGCAGTACTTC. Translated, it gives CATSSGNDYEQYF.

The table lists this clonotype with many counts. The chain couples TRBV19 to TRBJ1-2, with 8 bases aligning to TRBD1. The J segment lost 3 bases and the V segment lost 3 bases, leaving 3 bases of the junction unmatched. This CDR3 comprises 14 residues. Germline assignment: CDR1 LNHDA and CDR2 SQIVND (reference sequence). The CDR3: CASSIGQGDYGYTF. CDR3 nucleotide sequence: TGTGCCAGTAGTATCGGACAGGGAGACTATGGCTACACCTTC.

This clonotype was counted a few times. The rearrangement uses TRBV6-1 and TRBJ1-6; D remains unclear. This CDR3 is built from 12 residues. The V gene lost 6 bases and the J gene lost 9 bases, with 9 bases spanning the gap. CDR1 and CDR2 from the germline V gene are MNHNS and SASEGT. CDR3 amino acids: CASRDEISPLHF. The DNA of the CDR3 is TGTGCCAGCAGGGACGAAATTTCACCCCTCCACTTT.

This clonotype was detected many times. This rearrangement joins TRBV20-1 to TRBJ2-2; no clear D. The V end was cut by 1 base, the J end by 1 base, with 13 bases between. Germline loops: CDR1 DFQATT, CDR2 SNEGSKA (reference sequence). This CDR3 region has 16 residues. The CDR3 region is CSARGSTRRNTGELFF. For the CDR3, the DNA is TGCAGTGCTAGAGGAAGTACTCGCCGGAACACCGGGGAGCTGTTTTTT.

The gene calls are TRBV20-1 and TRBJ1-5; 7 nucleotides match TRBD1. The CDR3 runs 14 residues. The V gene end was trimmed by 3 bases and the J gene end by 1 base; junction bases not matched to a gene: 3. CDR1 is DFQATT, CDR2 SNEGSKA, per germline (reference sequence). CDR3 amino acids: CSARDRLSNQPQHF. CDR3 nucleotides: TGCAGTGCTAGGGACAGGCTAAGCAATCAGCCCCAGCATTTT.

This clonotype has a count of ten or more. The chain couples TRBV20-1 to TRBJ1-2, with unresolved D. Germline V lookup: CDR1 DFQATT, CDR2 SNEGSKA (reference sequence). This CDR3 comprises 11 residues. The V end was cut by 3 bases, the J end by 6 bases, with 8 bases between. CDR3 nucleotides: TGCAGTGCTAGTCCGGGGAATGGCTACACCTTC. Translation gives CSASPGNGYTF.

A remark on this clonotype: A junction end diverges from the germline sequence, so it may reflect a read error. As DNA, the CDR3 is TGCAGTGCTACATCTAGCGGGGGGGAGACCGGGGAGTTGTTTTTT. Protein: CSATSSGGETGELFF. The chain carries TRBV20-1 and TRBJ2-2; 12 nucleotides match TRBD2. Germline CDR1 is DFQATT and CDR2 is SNEGSKA (reference sequence). This CDR3 contains 15 residues.

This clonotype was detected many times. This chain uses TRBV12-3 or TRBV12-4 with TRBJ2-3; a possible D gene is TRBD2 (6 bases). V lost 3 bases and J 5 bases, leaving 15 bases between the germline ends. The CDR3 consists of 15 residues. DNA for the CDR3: TGTGCCAGCAGTTTGTTTCAGGGAGCGGGAGATACGCAGTATTTT. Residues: CASSLFQGAGDTQYF.

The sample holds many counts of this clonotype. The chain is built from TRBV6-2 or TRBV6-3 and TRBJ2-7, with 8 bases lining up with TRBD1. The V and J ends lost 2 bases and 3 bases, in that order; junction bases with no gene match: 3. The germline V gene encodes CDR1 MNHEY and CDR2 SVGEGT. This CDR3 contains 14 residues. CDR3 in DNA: TGTGCCAGCAGTTACAGGGGACAGGACTACGAGCAGTACTTC. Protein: CASSYRGQDYEQYF.

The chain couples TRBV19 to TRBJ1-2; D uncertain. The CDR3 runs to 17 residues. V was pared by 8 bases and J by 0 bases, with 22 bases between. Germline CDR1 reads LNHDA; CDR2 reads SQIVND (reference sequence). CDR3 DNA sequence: TGTGCCAGTCGGAAGGGCGGGCAGGCGAGCACTAACTATGGCTACACCTTC. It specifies CASRKGGQASTNYGYTF.

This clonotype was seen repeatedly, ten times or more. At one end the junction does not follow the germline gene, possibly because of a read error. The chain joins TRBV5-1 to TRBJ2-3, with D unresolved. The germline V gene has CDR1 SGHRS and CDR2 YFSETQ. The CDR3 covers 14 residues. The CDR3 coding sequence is TGTGCCAGCAGCTCCCCTTCGACTCCAGATACGCAGTATTTT. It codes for CASSSPSTPDTQYF.

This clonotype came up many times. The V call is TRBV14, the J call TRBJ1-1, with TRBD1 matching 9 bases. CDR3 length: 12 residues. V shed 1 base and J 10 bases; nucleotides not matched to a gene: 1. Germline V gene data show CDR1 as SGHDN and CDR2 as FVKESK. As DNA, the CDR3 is TGTGCCAGCAGCCAAGGGACAGGGGTAGCTTTCTTT. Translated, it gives CASSQGTGVAFF.